One and the same sample provided the 17 T cell receptor beta chains below, sequenced in a study of beta chain features in type 1 diabetes. All of the isolated RNA was reverse transcribed, so expressed TCRB transcripts were sequenced. The assay was immunoSEQ multiplex PCR, and TCRdb's table has in-frame clones only and misses some. The repertoire holds around 300,000 clones, roughly 8% seen once, with over 0.8% in the top ten. The sequencing input was central memory CD4+ T cells from blood. The source of these receptors is a woman under 30 in good health.

This clone was detected only a few times. This chain connects TRBV4-2 to TRBJ2-3, with D perhaps TRBD2 (7 bases). CDR3 length: 15 amino acids. Germline V gene data show CDR1 as LGHNA and CDR2 as YNFKEQ. V lost 1 base and J 0 bases, leaving 8 bases between the germline ends. The chain's CDR3 is CASSQGGGSTDTQYF. Written as DNA, the CDR3 is TGTGCCAGCAGCCAAGGCGGGGGCAGCACAGATACGCAGTATTTT.

This clone was recorded at least ten times. The V and J genes are TRBV6-1 and TRBJ2-3; D not resolved. CDR3 length equals 11 residues. CDR1 and CDR2 (germline): MNHNS, SASEGT. Trimming cost V 3 bases and J 9 bases, with 7 bases left between them. CDR3 in DNA: TGTGCCAGCAGTGACCAAGGGACGCAGTATTTT. Amino acids: CASSDQGTQYF.

This clone was observed a few times. A junction boundary mismatches the germline segment, possibly from a read error. The rearrangement joins TRBV13 to TRBJ2-5; D might be TRBD1 or TRBD2, each matching 6 bases. The germline gives CDR1 PRHDT, CDR2 FYEKMQ (reference sequence). The CDR3 extends over 15 amino acids. Written as DNA, the CDR3 is TGTGCCAGCAGTTTAGCTTATGGGGGGCCAGAGACCCAGTACTTC. Translating it yields CASSLAYGGPETQYF.

J is TRBJ2-7 and V is TRBV7-3; D call uncertain. Looked up from germline, CDR1 is SGHTA and CDR2 is FQGTGA. The CDR3 has 12 amino acids. V lost 10 bases to trimming and J lost 4 bases, with 14 bases between them. As DNA, the CDR3 is TGTGCCAAGGTACCGGGCCCGTACGAGCAGTACTTC. Amino acid sequence: CAKVPGPYEQYF. Using reference TRBV7-3 and TRBJ2-7 for the parts outside the CDR3, the full variable domain is GAGVSQTPSNKVTEKGKYVELRCDPISGHTALYWYRQSLGQGPEFLIYFQGTGAADDSGLPNDRFFAVRPEGSVSTLKIQRTERGDSAVYLCAKVPGPYEQYFGPGTRLTVT.

The chain recombines TRBV12-2 with TRBJ1-1. TRBV12-2 is a documented pseudogene. CDR3 length: 13 residues. CDR3 in DNA: TGTGCAAGTCGCCCGACGGGAGTTACGGCAGCTTTCTTT. Its translation: CASRPTGVTAAFF.

Only a few counts were recorded for this clone. The chain links TRBV5-1 to TRBJ1-1; no firm D call. Germline V gives CDR1 SGHRS, CDR2 YFSETQ. The CDR3 spans 16 residues. Trimming left V 3 bases short and J 1 base short, with 16 bases between. Written as DNA, the CDR3 is TGCGCCAGCAGCTCCTGGAAGATCTCTGGGAACACTGAAGCTTTCTTT. This encodes CASSSWKISGNTEAFF.

This clone occurred a few times. J is TRBJ2-2 and V is TRBV4-1, with a tentative D call TRBD1 (5 bases). Germline CDR1 is MGHRA and CDR2 is YSYEKL. The CDR3 has 17 amino acids. The V and J ends lost 6 bases and 4 bases respectively, with 21 bases between them. CDR3 coding DNA: TGCGCCAGCAGACTCGTTGGGGCCGGCCGTGGCACCGGGGAGCTGTTTTTT. Protein: CASRLVGAGRGTGELFF.

This chain uses TRBV7-2 with TRBJ2-3; D ambiguous. The length of the CDR3 is 13 residues. The germline gives CDR1 SGHTA, CDR2 FQGNSA. V was cut by 7 bases and J by 7 bases, with 15 bases left in between. The CDR3 region has the DNA TGTGCCAGCAATTTTTCCCCCATGAATACGCAGTATTTT. It encodes CASNFSPMNTQYF.

The table lists this clone with a few counts. The V gene is TRBV4-3, the J gene TRBJ1-6; 10 bases agree with TRBD1. The germline V gene has CDR1 LGHNA and CDR2 YSLEER. The CDR3 covers 15 residues. V dropped 3 bases and J dropped 9; count of bases not matched to a gene: 5. The CDR3 protein is CASSQPGQGLSPLHF. CDR3 nucleotide sequence: TGCGCCAGCAGCCAGCCGGGACAGGGGCTTTCACCCCTCCACTTT.

This clone was seen more than once but under ten times. The final CDR3 position lacks the conserved phenylalanine or tryptophan, pointing to a likely read error. Because the CDR3's place on the DNA is in doubt, the DNA is left out and the CDR3 is given as listed by TCRdb. The genes are TRBV5-4 and TRBJ1-2; the table names TRBD1, a call not compared with the DNA. The germline V gene has CDR1 SGHNT and CDR2 YYREEE (reference sequence). The CDR3 contains 15 residues when both ends are counted. The CDR3 protein is CASSLGSLWTGVFKV.

This clone was counted at least ten times. The chain has TRBV28 and TRBJ2-6; TRBD1 matches at 9 bases. The CDR3 has 16 residues. In germline, CDR1 is MDHEN, CDR2 SYDVKM. V lost 8 bases to trimming and J lost 0 bases; unmatched junction nucleotides: 5. Here the CDR3 reads CASGRDRDSGANVLTF. For the CDR3, the DNA is TGTGCCAGCGGCCGGGACAGGGACTCTGGGGCCAACGTCCTGACTTTC. The whole variable domain, filled in from reference TRBV28 and TRBJ2-6, reads DVKVTQSSRYLVKRTGEKVFLECVQDMDHENMFWYRQDPGLGLRLIYFSYDVKMKEKGDIPEGYSVSREKKERFSLILESASTNQTSMYLCASGRDRDSGANVLTFGAGSRLTVL.

The rearrangement uses TRBV6-6 and TRBJ2-5, with TRBD2 matching over 8 bases. This CDR3 comprises 15 residues. V shed 2 bases and J 5 bases; nucleotides not matched to a gene: 7. In germline, CDR1 is MNHNY, CDR2 SVGAGI (reference sequence). The CDR3 coding sequence is TGTGCCAGCAGTTACCCAAGCGGGGGCGGGGAGACCCAGTACTTC. Protein: CASSYPSGGGETQYF.

The chain joins TRBV18 to TRBJ2-5, with a weak D call TRBD1 (6 bases). The J call may be wrong; the DNA end is better matched by TRBJ2-7. This CDR3 comprises 13 residues. Germline CDR1 reads KGHSH; CDR2 reads LQKENI. CDR3 protein: CASSPQAGDEQYF. In DNA, the CDR3 is TGTGCCAGCTCACCCCAAGCAGGGGACGAGCAGTACTTC.

The V gene is TRBV5-6, the J gene TRBJ2-5, with a possible D match to TRBD2 (6 bases). V lost 1 base, J lost 3 bases, and 13 bases lay in between. This CDR3 is 15 amino acids long. Germline V CDR1 and CDR2: SGHDT, YYEEEE. The CDR3 loop is CASSLRPEGEETQYF. The CDR3 DNA sequence: TGTGCCAGCAGCTTGCGACCGGAGGGAGAAGAGACCCAGTACTTC.

This chain joins TRBV15 and TRBJ1-3; D unclear. Trimming took off 1 base at V and 4 bases at J, with 5 bases between the two ends. The germline V gene encodes CDR1 LNHNV and CDR2 YYDKDF (reference sequence). This CDR3 has 13 residues. The CDR3 protein is CATSRGYGNTIYF. The CDR3 nucleotides are TGTGCCACCAGCAGAGGGTACGGAAACACCATATATTTT.

The chain joins TRBV7-3 to TRBJ2-7, with D unresolved. Between the trimmed V and J ends, which lost 2 bases and 3 bases, there was a span of 8 bases. Germline V gene sequence: CDR1 SGHTA, CDR2 FQGTGA. This CDR3 has 13 amino acids. The CDR3 nucleotides are TGTGCCAGCAGCTTAGAGGTGAGCTACGAGCAGTACGTC. Its protein product is CASSLEVSYEQYV.

This clone occurred many times. This chain connects TRBV10-3 to TRBJ2-7, with 8 bases lining up with TRBD1. There are 11 residues in the CDR3. Germline V gene data show CDR1 as ENHRY and CDR2 as SYGVKD. The J segment lost 3 bases and the V segment lost 9 bases, leaving 1 base of the junction unmatched. CDR3: CAIGQGYEQYV. As DNA, the CDR3 is TGTGCCATAGGACAGGGCTACGAGCAGTACGTC.